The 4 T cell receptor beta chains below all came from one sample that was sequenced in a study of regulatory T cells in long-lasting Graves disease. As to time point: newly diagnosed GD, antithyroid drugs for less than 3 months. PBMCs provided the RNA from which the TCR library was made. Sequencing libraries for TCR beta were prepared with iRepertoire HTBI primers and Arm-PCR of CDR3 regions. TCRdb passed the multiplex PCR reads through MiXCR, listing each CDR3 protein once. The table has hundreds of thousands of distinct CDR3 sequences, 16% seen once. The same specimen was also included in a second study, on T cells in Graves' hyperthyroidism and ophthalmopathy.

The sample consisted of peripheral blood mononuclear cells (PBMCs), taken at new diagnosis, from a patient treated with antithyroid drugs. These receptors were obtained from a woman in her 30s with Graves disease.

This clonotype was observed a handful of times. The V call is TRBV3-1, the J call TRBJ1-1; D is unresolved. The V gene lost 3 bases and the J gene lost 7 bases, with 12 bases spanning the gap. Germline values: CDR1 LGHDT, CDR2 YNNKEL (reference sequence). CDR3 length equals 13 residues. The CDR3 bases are TGTGCCAGCAGCCAGGCCATTAATAGTGAAGCTTTCTTT. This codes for CASSQAINSEAFF.

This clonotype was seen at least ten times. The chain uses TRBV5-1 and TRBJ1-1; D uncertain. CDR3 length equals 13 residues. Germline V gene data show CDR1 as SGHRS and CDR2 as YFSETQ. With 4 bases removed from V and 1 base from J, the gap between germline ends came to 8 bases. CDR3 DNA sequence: TGCGCCAGCAGCCCAGACCCGAACACTGAAGCTTTCTTT. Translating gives CASSPDPNTEAFF.

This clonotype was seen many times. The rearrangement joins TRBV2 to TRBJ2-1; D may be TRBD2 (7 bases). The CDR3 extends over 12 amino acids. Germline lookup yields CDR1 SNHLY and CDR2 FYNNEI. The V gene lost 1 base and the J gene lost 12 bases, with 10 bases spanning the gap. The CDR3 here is CASSEGGGGQFF. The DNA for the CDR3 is TGTGCCAGCAGTGAAGGGGGGGGCGGGCAGTTCTTC. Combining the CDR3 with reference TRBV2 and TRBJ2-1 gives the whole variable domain EPEVTQTPSHQVTQMGQEVILRCVPISNHLYFYWYRQILGQKVEFLVSFYNNEISEKSEIFDDQFSVERPDGSNFTLKIRSTKLEDSAMYFCASSEGGGGQFFGPGTRLTVL.

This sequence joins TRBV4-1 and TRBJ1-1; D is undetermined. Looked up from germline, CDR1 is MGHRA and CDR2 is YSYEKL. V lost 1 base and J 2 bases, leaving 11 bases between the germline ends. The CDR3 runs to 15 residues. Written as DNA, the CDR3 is TGCGCCAGCAGCCAAGTCTTAGTGGGCAACACTGAAGCTTTCTTT. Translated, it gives CASSQVLVGNTEAFF.